This is a list of T cell receptor beta chains from one sample in a study of control samples from healthy donors and cancer patients. TCRdb's copy holds only in-frame clones and misses some; the assay was immunoSEQ multiplex PCR. The profile shows about 110,000 clones, approximately 84% of them singletons. Source material: blood. The receptors were gathered from a young man in good health. The CDR3 runs from the conserved cysteine through the conserved F or W. A D gene is named only where the DNA matches it firmly. Clone size is shown for a subset of rows, as once, few, many or a class of expanded clone.

NA	TRBV5-1	TRBD2	TRBJ2-1	TGCGCCAGCAGCCCGACTAGCGGGGGGTATGAGCAGTTCTTC	CASSPTSGGYEQFF
NA	TRBV3-1/TRBV3-2	TRBD2	TRBJ2-5	TGTGCCAGCAGCCCGTCGCGCGGGGGGCTGGAGACCCAGTACTTC	CASSPSRGGLETQYF
NA	TRBV27	NA	TRBJ1-2	TGTGCCAGCAGTTCGGGACTTGGAGTGAGAGGCTACACCTTC	CASSSGLGVRGYTF
few	TRBV30	NA	TRBJ2-1	TGTGCCTGGAGTGTCAGGGTACTCCCTGGGAATGAGCAGTTCTTC	CAWSVRVLPGNEQFF
NA	TRBV7-9	NA	TRBJ2-3	TGTGCCAGCAGCCCCTGGTGGGGCAATACGCAGTATTTT	CASSPWWGNTQYF
NA	TRBV6-1	NA	TRBJ1-2	TGTGCCAGCAGTGAAGGGTGGGGGATTCGGAGGTATGGCTACACCTTC	CASSEGWGIRRYGYTF
NA	TRBV7-2	NA	TRBJ2-1	TGTGCCAGCAGCCTCCGCTCCACCTACAATGAGCAGTTCTTC	CASSLRSTYNEQFF
few	TRBV4-2	TRBD2	TRBJ2-1	TGTGCCAGCAGCCAAGCTGCACTAGCGGGGGGGTTCAATGAGCAGTTCTTC	CASSQAALAGGFNEQFF
NA	TRBV5-8	TRBD1	TRBJ1-2	TGTGCCAGCAGCGTCCCCGGGACAGGGGACTATGGCTACACCTTC	CASSVPGTGDYGYTF
NA	TRBV21-1	NA	TRBJ2-2	TGTGCCAGCAGCAAATCGTTAGGCGGGTCCTTGAACACCGGGGAGCTGTTTTTT	CASSKSLGGSLNTGELFF
NA	TRBV6-5	NA	TRBJ1-1	TGTGCCACCCAGAAGTGGCAGGCGGGCACTGAAGCTTTCTTT	CATQKWQAGTEAFF
NA	TRBV24-1	NA	TRBJ1-2	TGTGCCACCAGTGCCGGAGGGGGGCTCGGCTACACCTTC	CATSAGGGLGYTF
NA	TRBV6-5	TRBD2	TRBJ2-3	TGTGCCAGCAGTTACTCGTTAGCGGGGTCAGATACGCAGTATTTT	CASSYSLAGSDTQYF
NA	TRBV3-1/TRBV3-2	NA	TRBJ1-3	TGTGCCAGCAGCCAAAGATCCTTCTCTGGAAACACCATATATTTT	CASSQRSFSGNTIYF
NA	TRBV10-3	NA	TRBJ2-7	TGTGCCATCAGTGAGTCCTACGGGGGGCCCTACGAGCAGTACTTC	CAISESYGGPYEQYF
NA	TRBV4-2	TRBD2	TRBJ2-3	TGTGCCAGCAGCCAACGCCGGACTAGCGGGGCTAGCACAGATACGCAGTATTTT	CASSQRRTSGASTDTQYF
NA	TRBV5-6	NA	TRBJ2-5	TGTGCCAGCAGCTTCCGAGTCGGTTTCGAAGAGACCCAGTACTTC	CASSFRVGFEETQYF
few	TRBV6-5	NA	TRBJ1-4	TGTGCCAGCAGTTCCCAGACAGCAACTAATGAAAAACTGTTTTTT	CASSSQTATNEKLFF
NA	TRBV19	NA	TRBJ1-3	TGTGCCAGTAGTATACATCACGGGCCTCCGGGAAACACCATATATTTT	CASSIHHGPPGNTIYF
NA	TRBV20-1	NA	TRBJ2-5	TGCAGTGCTAGAGAGGTGACCCAGTACTTC	CSAREVTQYF
NA	TRBV6-2/TRBV6-3	NA	TRBJ2-1	TGTGCCAGCAGTTACAACGGAGTTTCCTACAATGAGCAGTTCTTC	CASSYNGVSYNEQFF
NA	TRBV6-5	NA	TRBJ1-6	TGTGCCACCCAACTAAGGGGGGATAATTCACCCCTCCACTTT	CATQLRGDNSPLHF